This T cell receptor (beta chain) stems from a study of early T cells in non-severe SARS-CoV-2 infection (dated by TCRdb to 2020 to 2022). With respect to the entire study: Bulk RNA from unsorted whole blood was used for TCR sequencing, so alpha and beta chains could not be paired. Results the study describes overall, beyond this receptor: VDJdb matching was skewed toward anti-spike CD8 responses and likely underestimated virus-specific expansions by missing private and CD4 specificities.

CDR1 and CDR2 are drawn from the germline V gene: SGHVS, FNYEAQ. The germline V and J ends show losses of 2 bases and 6 bases respectively, and no gene match explains 11 bases of the junction. Inclusive of the bounding cysteine and phenylalanine, the CDR3 is 16 residues long. Only CDR3 DNA remains: 48 bases, in frame from the first base. Library preparation employed 5' RACE. The sequencer listed for this sample is NextSeq 500. Unique molecular identifiers were attached to individual cDNA molecules in the TCR library protocol so that sequencing error and PCR bias could be corrected. Sequencing covered both TCR alpha and beta chains, and within each sample the abundances of alpha and beta sequences were tightly co-correlated. In the source study's methods: Decombinator V4 was used to perform V gene, J gene and CDR3 annotation of TCR sequences. TCRs were defined as expanded if a significant change between any two time points was detected under a Poisson model with p below 0.0001. TCR abundances were normalised to the total number of TCRs sequenced per sample and were expressed as counts per million. MAIT TCRs were defined by TRAV1-2 paired with TRAJ12, TRAJ20 or TRAJ33, and iNKT TCRs by TRAV10 paired with TRAJ18. VDJdb, accessed on 1 November 2021, was searched for TCRs annotated for CMV, EBV and SARS-CoV-2, and TCRs annotated for more than one antigen were excluded. TCRdb applied fastp at Q25 and MiXCR to the public reads, then kept only in-frame beta chains. Every CDR3 protein is listed once, alongside the most common genes and DNA of its rows. The V and J calls were determined by TCRdb, not by the authors. Across this sample there are about 50,000 distinct CDR3 sequences, with less than 15% seen only once. Roughly 4% of the sample rests with the top ten.

A case-control design nested within a healthcare worker cohort in London, UK, was used, with weekly nasopharyngeal swab PCR tests and blood sampling performed. Healthcare workers were recruited during the week of the UK lockdown, between 23 and 31 March 2020, and followed weekly for up to about 15 weeks. In regard to this clonotype: Its antigen is still unknown. No qualities accompany the bases; no much larger clone lies one base away.

The rearranged segments are TRBV7-6 and TRBJ2-3, and TRBD2 matches 7 of the central bases. The specimen was whole blood, collected at baseline. The origin of this receptor is an adult who was a healthcare worker with PCR-confirmed SARS-CoV-2 infection or an uninfected control (not recorded which). The DNA reads as follows: TGTGCCAGCAGCTTACGGGGGAGGGCCTGGTTGGATACGCAGTATTTT. It translates as CASSLRGRAWLDTQYF.